A single sample is the source of the 23 T cell receptor beta chains below, sequenced in a study of spatial heterogeneity in lung cancer. The time point here: sample taken at primary tumor resection. Antigens of these TCRs are unknown. Findings and caveats of the study: Expanded intratumoral alpha and beta TCR counts tracked tumor mutation counts.

TCRdb called the 5' RACE reads again in MiXCR, with one record for every CDR3 protein. The sample includes some 6,000 distinct CDR3 sequences, around 16% of them seen just once. The material was lung tumor tissue, obtained at surgery. The receptors originated from a male donor with early-stage non-small cell lung cancer.

By sample share, this clonotype is medium-sized. This beta chain slipped into a library made for alpha chains as a stray read, so its size is not meaningful. The V call is TRBV6-5, the J call TRBJ2-1; D is ambiguous. Trimming removed 10 bases at V and 12 bases at J, with 16 bases between. The CDR3 loop spans 11 amino acids. Germline V lookup: CDR1 MNHEY, CDR2 SVGAGI. The CDR3 DNA is TGTGCCATCGGCTTTCGGTTTGGGCAGTTCTTC. Translation gives CAIGFRFGQFF.

This clonotype ranks as medium-sized. This beta chain came through as a stray read in a library set up for alpha chains, and its size says little. V and J are TRBV27 and TRBJ2-7; weak D call: TRBD2 (5 bases). The CDR3 runs to 14 residues. Germline V lookup: CDR1 MNHEY, CDR2 SMNVEV (reference sequence). V lost 7 bases and J lost 5, with 18 bases in between. The CDR3 sequence is CASTSGRGGHEQYF. The CDR3 DNA is TGTGCCAGCACTTCCGGCCGGGGTGGCCACGAGCAGTACTTC.

Of note for this clonotype: This beta chain lies outside the target of a library built for alpha chains; its clone size means little. This chain connects TRBV19 to TRBJ2-6; tentatively, D is TRBD2 (6 bases). The CDR3 totals 15 residues. Germline CDR1 reads LNHDA; CDR2 reads SQIVND (reference sequence). Trimming took 9 bases from V and 1 from J, leaving 13 bases between them. In DNA form, the CDR3 reads TGTGCCAGCGGCACCGGGACTTCTGGGGCCAACGTCCTGACTTTC. Protein sequence: CASGTGTSGANVLTF.

Sample share makes this clonotype medium-sized. This beta chain is an off-target read within a library intended for alpha chains, so its frequency means little. The chain couples TRBV14 to TRBJ2-2; D call uncertain. V was cut by 4 bases and J by 5 bases, with 8 bases left in between. The CDR3 covers 13 residues. Germline V lookup: CDR1 SGHDN, CDR2 FVKESK. CDR3 sequence (DNA): TGTGCCAGCAGCCTTCTTTGGACCGGGGAGCTGTTTTTT. Amino acid sequence: CASSLLWTGELFF.

With respect to this clonotype: This beta chain represents an off-target read in a library built for alpha chains; its size is of limited meaning. The CDR3 DNA sequence: TGTGCCAGCAGGACGCGACAGGGGGGAAAACTGTTTTTT. It is translated as CASRTRQGGKLFF. This rearrangement joins TRBV11-2 to TRBJ1-4; 9 bases line up with TRBD1. Germline V lookup: CDR1 SGHAT, CDR2 FQNNGV. Unmatched junction bases numbered 6, after V lost 6 bases and J lost 10 bases. The CDR3 runs to 13 residues.

In this sample, this clonotype is medium-sized. This beta chain is an off-target read within a library intended for alpha chains, so its frequency means little. This chain links TRBV3-1 with TRBJ2-5; TRBD2 might be the D (5 bases). Trimming removed 7 bases from V and 5 bases from J, with 14 bases in between. The CDR3 is made up of 13 amino acids. Germline V gives CDR1 LGHDT, CDR2 YNNKEL (reference sequence). Here the CDR3 reads CASNPQAGETQYF. The CDR3 DNA sequence: TGTGCCAGCAACCCCCAGGCGGGTGAGACCCAGTACTTC.

This clonotype was picked up many times. This beta chain is a stray sequence in a library constructed for alpha chains; its clone size is not meaningful. The J gene is TRBJ2-7, the V gene TRBV12-3 or TRBV12-4; 7 positions agree with TRBD1. The CDR3 consists of 14 residues. Unmatched junction bases numbered 7, after V lost 6 bases and J lost 2 bases. The CDR3 protein is CASSSRGTAYEQYF. The CDR3 bases are TGTGCCAGCAGCTCCAGGGGGACAGCCTACGAGCAGTACTTC.

This clonotype counts as medium-sized. A library prepared for alpha chains yielded this beta chain as an off-target read; its size is of little meaning. The V and J genes are TRBV5-1 and TRBJ2-4, with 7 bases aligning to TRBD1. The CDR3 runs 16 residues. The germline V gene has CDR1 SGHRS and CDR2 YFSETQ. V lost 0 bases, J lost 5 bases, and 8 bases stayed unmatched. As DNA, the CDR3 is TGCGCCAGCAGCTTGGTGGGCAGGGGGTTGGAAAACATTCAGTACTTC. Amino acid sequence: CASSLVGRGLENIQYF. Using reference TRBV5-1 and TRBJ2-4 for the parts outside the CDR3, the full variable domain is KAGVTQTPRYLIKTRGQQVTLSCSPISGHRSVSWYQQTPGQGLQFLFEYFSETQRNKGNFPGRFSGRQFSNSRSEMNVSTLELGDSALYLCASSLVGRGLENIQYFGAGTRLSVL.

This clonotype appeared a few times. This beta chain is a stray read from a library made for alpha chains; its abundance is not meaningful. This chain connects TRBV4-1 to TRBJ2-3; possibly TRBD2 for D (6 bases). There are 16 residues in the CDR3. V was clipped by 1 base and J by 0 bases, with 11 bases between them. Looked up from germline, CDR1 is MGHRA and CDR2 is YSYEKL. The DNA for the CDR3 is TGCGCCAGCAGCCAAGTAGACGGGAGCAGCACAGATACGCAGTATTTT. This translates into CASSQVDGSSTDTQYF.

This clonotype was seen more than once but under ten times. This beta chain represents an off-target read in a library built for alpha chains; its size is of limited meaning. The chain uses TRBV7-2 and TRBJ2-4; D ambiguous. The germline V and J ends were trimmed by 2 bases and 0 bases, with 5 bases remaining between them. This CDR3 spans 14 amino acids. CDR1 SGHTA and CDR2 FQGNSA come from the germline V gene. DNA of the CDR3: TGTGCCAGCAGCTTAACTGAAGCCAAAAACATTCAGTACTTC. Its protein product is CASSLTEAKNIQYF.

By sample fraction, this clonotype is medium-sized. This beta chain appears as a stray read in a library generated for alpha chains; its size is not informative. V and J are TRBV19 and TRBJ1-5; 9 bases match TRBD1. V was pared by 11 bases and J by 3 bases, with 11 bases of the junction left unmatched. Germline CDR1 reads LNHDA; CDR2 reads SQIVND (reference sequence). This CDR3 region has 15 residues. The CDR3 region is CASSLGDRDNQPQHF. CDR3 nucleotides: TGTGCCTCCTCCCTGGGGGACAGGGACAATCAGCCCCAGCATTTT. Filled out from reference TRBV19 and TRBJ1-5, the complete variable domain reads DGGITQSPKYLFRKEGQNVTLSCEQNLNHDAMYWYRQDPGQGLRLIYYSQIVNDFQKGDIAEGYSVSREKKESFPLTVTSAQKNPTAFYLCASSLGDRDNQPQHFGDGTRLSIL.

This clonotype is medium-sized in the sample. This beta chain represents an off-target read in a library built for alpha chains; its size is of limited meaning. J is TRBJ2-7 and V is TRBV27; D gene uncertain. Germline CDR1 MNHEY, CDR2 SMNVEV (reference sequence). With 2 bases removed from V and 2 bases from J, the gap between germline ends came to 10 bases. The CDR3 runs 14 residues. CDR3 region: CASSLGSPPYEQYF. The CDR3 nucleotides are TGTGCCAGCAGTTTAGGTAGCCCCCCCTACGAGCAGTACTTC.

A remark on this clonotype: This beta chain is an off-target read within a library intended for alpha chains, so its frequency means little. The chain carries TRBV5-1 and TRBJ1-5; possible D gene TRBD1, 5 bases. This CDR3 has 15 amino acids. The germline V and J ends were trimmed by 0 bases and 4 bases, with 11 bases remaining between them. Germline lookup yields CDR1 SGHRS and CDR2 YFSETQ. Here the CDR3 reads CASSLEGVVNQPQHF. The CDR3 region has the DNA TGCGCCAGCAGCTTGGAAGGGGTGGTGAATCAGCCCCAGCATTTT.

By proportion, this clonotype is medium-sized (0.01 to 0.1%). With the library built for alpha chains, this beta chain is off target and its frequency is not meaningful. The chain has TRBV23-1 and TRBJ2-4; D is undetermined. Being an ORF, TRBV23-1 has a function that is uncertain. This CDR3 contains 10 residues. V was pared by 11 bases and J by 4 bases, with 6 bases between. The CDR3 region is CALTKNIQYF. The CDR3 nucleotides read TGCGCCCTCACGAAAAACATTCAGTACTTC.

This clonotype is labeled as medium-sized. Little can be read into the size of this beta chain, an off-target read in a library designed for alpha chains. The chain recombines TRBV5-6 with TRBJ2-3, with TRBD2 matching over 7 bases. The CDR3 loop spans 19 amino acids. CDR1 SGHDT and CDR2 YYEEEE come from the germline V gene. V shed 0 bases and J 1 base; nucleotides not matched to a gene: 14. The CDR3 here is CASSLVPSGVGLGTDTQYF. CDR3 DNA: TGTGCCAGCAGCTTGGTACCCAGCGGGGTGGGTCTGGGCACAGATACGCAGTATTTT.

With respect to this clonotype: A library made for alpha chains picked up this beta chain off target, so its size means little. The rearrangement links TRBV14 to TRBJ2-7; D uncertain. Germline values: CDR1 SGHDN, CDR2 FVKESK. CDR3 length: 13 residues. Trimming took off 3 bases at V and 7 bases at J, with 13 bases between the two ends. This CDR3 is CASSQAMDGEQYF. The CDR3 DNA reads as TGTGCCAGCAGCCAGGCTATGGACGGGGAGCAGTACTTC.

Turning to this clonotype: This beta chain is an unintended read in a library built for alpha chains; its size means little. The V and J genes are TRBV20-1 and TRBJ2-7, with D perhaps TRBD2 (6 bases). Per germline, CDR1 DFQATT and CDR2 SNEGSKA (reference sequence). The V end lost 5 bases, the J end lost 2 bases, and 19 bases lay between the germline ends. This CDR3 region has 15 residues. In DNA form, the CDR3 reads TGCAGTGCTGAGGAGACTAGGGCGGGTACCTACGAGCAGTACTTC. Its protein product is CSAEETRAGTYEQYF.

This clonotype rates as medium-sized. The library was prepared for alpha chains; this beta chain is a stray read, so its frequency means little. This chain uses TRBV10-2 with TRBJ2-1; D tentatively fits TRBD1 or TRBD2 (5 bases each). CDR1 is WSHSY and CDR2 is SAAADI in the germline V gene. The V gene lost 4 bases and the J gene lost 8 bases, with 12 bases spanning the gap. There are 13 residues in the CDR3. The CDR3 loop is CASSGDPRDEQFF. The CDR3 coding sequence is TGCGCCAGCAGTGGGGACCCTCGTGATGAGCAGTTCTTC.

This clonotype was picked up many times. Little can be read into the size of this beta chain, an off-target read in a library designed for alpha chains. CDR3 sequence (DNA): TGTGCCAGCAGTTCTCCACAGGCCTACTACGAGCAGTACTTC. Its protein product is CASSSPQAYYEQYF. The chain has TRBV28 and TRBJ2-7; D may be TRBD1 (5 bases). V gave up 4 bases and J gave up 3 bases, with 13 bases separating them. Germline V CDR1 and CDR2: MDHEN, SYDVKM. The CDR3 sequence is 14 residues long.

This clonotype was recorded a few times. Because the library targeted alpha chains, this beta chain is an off-target read whose size means little. This sequence joins TRBV28 and TRBJ2-7, with 8 bases that match TRBD2. Per germline, CDR1 MDHEN and CDR2 SYDVKM. CDR3 length: 12 residues. Trimming took 10 bases from V and 2 from J; bases not matched to a gene: 4. The CDR3 DNA sequence: TGTGCCACTTTAGCGGGGCCCTACGAGCAGTACTTC. Its protein is CATLAGPYEQYF.

As regards this clonotype: This beta chain is a stray sequence in a library constructed for alpha chains; its clone size is not meaningful. This chain joins TRBV20-1 and TRBJ1-4; TRBD1 agrees at 9 bases. The ends lost 6 bases at V and 8 bases at J; junction bases unmatched: 7. The CDR3 runs to 13 residues. CDR1 DFQATT and CDR2 SNEGSKA come from the germline V gene (reference sequence). The chain's CDR3 is CSAVQGAREKLFF. The CDR3 DNA is TGCAGTGCGGTACAGGGGGCTAGGGAAAAACTGTTTTTT.

Note on this clonotype: This beta chain is an off-target read within a library intended for alpha chains, so its frequency means little. The rearrangement joins TRBV28 to TRBJ2-5; D not resolved. The V end lost 6 bases, the J end lost 1 base, and 12 bases lay between the germline ends. This CDR3 is 14 amino acids long. The germline V gene has CDR1 MDHEN and CDR2 SYDVKM. This chain's CDR3 is CASSSEQFQETQYF. The CDR3 nucleotides are TGTGCCAGCAGCTCAGAACAGTTCCAAGAGACCCAGTACTTC.

Worth noting for this clonotype: This beta chain came through as a stray read in a library set up for alpha chains, and its size says little. This chain's CDR3 is CASSPPLETDTQYF. CDR3 bases: TGCGCCAGCAGCCCGCCTCTGGAAACAGATACGCAGTATTTT. The rearrangement joins TRBV5-1 to TRBJ2-3, with D hard to call. The germline CDR1 and CDR2 sequences are SGHRS and YFSETQ. This CDR3 spans 14 amino acids. With 4 bases removed from V and 3 bases from J, the gap between germline ends came to 12 bases.